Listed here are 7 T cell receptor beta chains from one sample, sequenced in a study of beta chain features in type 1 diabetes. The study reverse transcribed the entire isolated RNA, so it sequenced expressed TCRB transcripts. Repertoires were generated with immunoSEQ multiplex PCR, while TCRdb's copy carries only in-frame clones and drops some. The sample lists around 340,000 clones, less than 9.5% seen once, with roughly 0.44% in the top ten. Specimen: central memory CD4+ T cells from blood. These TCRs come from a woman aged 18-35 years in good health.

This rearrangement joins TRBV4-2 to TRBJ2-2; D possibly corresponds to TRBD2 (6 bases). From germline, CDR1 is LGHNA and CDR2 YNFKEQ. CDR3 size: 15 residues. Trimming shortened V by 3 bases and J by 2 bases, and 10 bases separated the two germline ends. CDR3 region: CASSQVAENTGELFF. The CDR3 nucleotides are TGTGCCAGCAGCCAGGTAGCGGAAAACACCGGGGAGCTGTTTTTT.

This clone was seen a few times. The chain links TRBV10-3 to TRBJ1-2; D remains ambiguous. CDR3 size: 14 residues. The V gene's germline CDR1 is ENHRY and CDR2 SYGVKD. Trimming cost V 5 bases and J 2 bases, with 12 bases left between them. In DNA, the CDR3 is TGTGCCATCAGTCCGGGGAATACGAACTATGGCTACACCTTC. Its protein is CAISPGNTNYGYTF.

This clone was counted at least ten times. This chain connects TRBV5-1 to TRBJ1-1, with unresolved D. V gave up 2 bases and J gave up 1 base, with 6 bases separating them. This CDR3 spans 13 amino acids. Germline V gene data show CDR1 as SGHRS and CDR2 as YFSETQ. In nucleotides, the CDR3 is TGCGCCAGCAGCTTCCGATCGAACACTGAAGCTTTCTTT. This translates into CASSFRSNTEAFF.

In DNA, the CDR3 is TGTGCCAGCAGCTTGAGGTCATCAAAAACCAAAAACATTCAGTACTTC. It yields the protein CASSLRSSKTKNIQYF. This rearrangement joins TRBV27 to TRBJ2-4; D unresolved. The CDR3 spans 16 residues. V was trimmed by 6 bases and J by 2 bases, leaving 17 bases between them. Germline CDR1 MNHEY, CDR2 SMNVEV (reference sequence).

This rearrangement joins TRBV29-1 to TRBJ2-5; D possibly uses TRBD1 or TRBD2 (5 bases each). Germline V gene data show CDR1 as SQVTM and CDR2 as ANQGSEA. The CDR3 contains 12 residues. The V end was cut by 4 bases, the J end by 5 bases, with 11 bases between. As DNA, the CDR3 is TGCAGCGTTGCCCGGGACGGGGAGACCCAGTACTTC. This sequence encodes CSVARDGETQYF.

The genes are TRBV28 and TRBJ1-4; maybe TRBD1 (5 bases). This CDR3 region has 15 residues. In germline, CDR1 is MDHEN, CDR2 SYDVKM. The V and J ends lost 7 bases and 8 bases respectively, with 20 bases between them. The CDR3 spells CASTNPGGQIEKLFF. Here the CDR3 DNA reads TGTGCCAGCACCAACCCCGGCGGACAAATAGAAAAACTGTTTTTT.

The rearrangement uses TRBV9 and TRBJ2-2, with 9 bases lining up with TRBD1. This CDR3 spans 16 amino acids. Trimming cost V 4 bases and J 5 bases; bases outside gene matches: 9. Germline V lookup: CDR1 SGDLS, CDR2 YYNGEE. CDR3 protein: CASSPRTGEYTGELFF. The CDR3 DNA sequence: TGTGCCAGCAGCCCTAGGACAGGGGAGTATACCGGGGAGCTGTTTTTT.